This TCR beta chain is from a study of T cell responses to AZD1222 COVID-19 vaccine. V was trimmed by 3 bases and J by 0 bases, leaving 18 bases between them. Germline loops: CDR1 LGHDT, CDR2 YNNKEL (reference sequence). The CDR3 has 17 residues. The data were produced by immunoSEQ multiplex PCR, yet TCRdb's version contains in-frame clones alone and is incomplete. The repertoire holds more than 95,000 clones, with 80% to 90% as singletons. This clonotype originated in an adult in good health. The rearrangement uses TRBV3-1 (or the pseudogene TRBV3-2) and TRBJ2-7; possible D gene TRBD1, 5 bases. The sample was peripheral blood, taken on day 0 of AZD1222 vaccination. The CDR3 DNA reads TGTGCCAGCAGCCACAACCCGACAGCCCTAAGCTCCTACGAGCAGTACTTC. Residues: CASSHNPTALSSYEQYF.